Presented here are 5 T cell receptor beta chains from one specimen sequenced in a study of CD8+CD57+ T cells in acquired aplastic anemia. It was genomic DNA that served as the template for profiling TCR beta VDJ and CDR3. MiXCR, applied by TCRdb to the reads, yields one record per CDR3 protein. The sample lists some 210,000 distinct CDR3 sequences, around 60% occurring once. The sequenced material came from sorted CD4+, CD8+, or CD8+CD57+ T cells (not recorded which) from PBMCs. These receptor sequences come from a human donor in good health.

The chain links TRBV7-3 to TRBJ1-6, with 8 bases matching TRBD1. Germline V gene sequence: CDR1 SGHTA, CDR2 FQGTGA. The CDR3 consists of 16 residues. V lost 5 bases, J lost 9 bases, and 12 bases stayed unmatched. The CDR3 region is CASSPRTGLIGSPLHF. As DNA, the CDR3 is TGTGCCAGCAGCCCTAGGACAGGGTTAATAGGTTCACCCCTCCACTTT.

This clonotype was counted many times. The chain couples TRBV29-1 to TRBJ1-4; 8 nucleotides align to TRBD1. Germline V CDR1 and CDR2: SQVTM, ANQGSEA. CDR3 size: 14 residues. J was trimmed by 4 bases and V by 4 bases; bases with no gene match: 5. The CDR3 coding sequence is TGCAGCGTTGGGGGACAGGCAATTAATGAAAAACTGTTTTTT. This gives the protein CSVGGQAINEKLFF.

The chain couples TRBV20-1 to TRBJ2-1; 9 nucleotides match TRBD2. Germline V CDR1 and CDR2: DFQATT, SNEGSKA (reference sequence). V trimming: 5 bases; J trimming: 0 bases; junction bases outside the gene matches: 2. The CDR3 totals 14 residues. The CDR3 here is CSAFSGSSYNEQFF. CDR3 sequence (DNA): TGCAGTGCTTTTAGCGGGAGCTCCTACAATGAGCAGTTCTTC.

The rearrangement joins TRBV10-1 to TRBJ2-2, with D possibly TRBD1 on 6 matching bases. CDR1 WNHNN and CDR2 SYGVQD come from the germline V gene (reference sequence). This CDR3 is 15 amino acids long. Trimming took 4 bases from V and 7 from J, leaving 16 bases between them. Written as DNA, the CDR3 is TGCGCCAGCAGTGGAGGGACACCCGAGGGCGGGGAGCTGTTTTTT. Translation: CASSGGTPEGGELFF.

This clonotype was seen a few times. The chain is built from TRBV7-6 and TRBJ2-5; D is perhaps TRBD1 or TRBD2 (6 bases each). V was clipped by 5 bases and J by 1 base, with 14 bases between them. Germline V CDR1 and CDR2: SGHVS, FNYEAQ. This CDR3 spans 15 amino acids. The CDR3 sequence is CASSAGGTFQETQYF. DNA for the CDR3: TGTGCCAGCAGCGCTGGAGGGACATTCCAAGAGACCCAGTACTTC.